The 18 T cell receptor beta chains given below trace back to one sample, sequenced in a study of Ad26.COV2.S vaccination and SARS-CoV-2 variants. Described treatment: 15 to 20 received Ad26.COV2.S at low or high dose, single or two shots; about five received placebo; per-sample allocation not given. On day 63 after the first injection, vaccine and placebo recipients gave samples. Libraries were prepared by immunoSEQ multiplex PCR; TCRdb keeps only in-frame clonotypes and omits some of them. Of around 240,000 clones listed, 85% to 90% are singletons. Sequencing was performed on peripheral blood, taken in a trial of Ad26.COV2.S vaccine versus placebo. The receptors derive from a person between 18 and 59 years old who received the Ad26.COV2.S COVID-19 vaccine or a placebo.

A word on this clone: At one end, the junction sequence differs from germline, possibly due to a read error. V and J are TRBV7-7 and TRBJ2-5, with 7 nucleotides matching TRBD2. The CDR3 runs 14 residues. CDR1 is SSHAT and CDR2 is FNYEAQ in the germline V gene (reference sequence). In DNA, the CDR3 is TGTGCTAGCAGCCCCTACGGGGGGAGAGAGACCCAGTACTTC. Translated, it gives CASSPYGGRETQYF. Together with reference TRBV7-7 and TRBJ2-5, the CDR3 gives the full variable domain: GAGVSQSPRYKVTKRGQDVTLRCDPISSHATLYWYQQALGQGPEFLTYFNYEAQPDKSGLPSDRFSAERPEGSISTLTIQRTEQRDSAMYRCASSPYGGRETQYFGPGTRLLVL.

The genes are TRBV29-1 and TRBJ2-1, with TRBD2 matching 7 bases. Germline CDR1 reads SQVTM; CDR2 reads ANQGSEA. The CDR3 extends over 12 amino acids. Trimming took 4 bases from V and 7 from J; bases not matched to a gene: 4. CDR3 in amino acids: CSVGPGGNEQFF. CDR3 DNA: TGCAGCGTTGGTCCCGGGGGGAATGAGCAGTTCTTC.

The rearrangement uses TRBV7-6 and TRBJ2-3, with 12 bases identical to TRBD2. The CDR3 has 17 amino acids. V gave up 2 bases and J gave up 5 bases; unmatched junction bases: 8. Germline V gives CDR1 SGHVS, CDR2 FNYEAQ. For the CDR3, the DNA is TGTGCCAGCAGCTTATTGGCTAGCGGGAGGGCCAGAGATACGCAGTATTTT. Its protein product is CASSLLASGRARDTQYF.

The J gene is TRBJ2-1, the V gene TRBV11-2, with D perhaps assigned TRBD1 or TRBD2 (5 bases each). The CDR3 loop spans 20 amino acids. The V and J ends lost 0 bases and 0 bases respectively, with 21 bases between them. CDR1 SGHAT and CDR2 FQNNGV come from the germline V gene. The DNA of the CDR3 is TGTGCCAGCAGCTTAGATGTCTGGGGTGGGGCTGGGAGCTCCTACAATGAGCAGTTCTTC. Protein product: CASSLDVWGGAGSSYNEQFF.

V and J are TRBV7-2 and TRBJ2-7, with unresolved D. The V end was cut by 0 bases, the J end by 0 bases, with 9 bases between. CDR3 length equals 15 residues. Germline V CDR1 and CDR2: SGHTA, FQGNSA. The CDR3 coding sequence is TGTGCCAGCAGCTTAGCGCATAGGAGCTCCTACGAGCAGTACTTC. The encoded protein is CASSLAHRSSYEQYF.

The V and J genes are TRBV21-1 and TRBJ2-6; TRBD1 reflects the table's D call only, with no check against the DNA. TRBV21-1 is marked as a pseudogene. CDR3 length equals 16 residues. CDR3 bases: TGTGCCAGCAGCAGGGACAGGGCTACTGGGGCCAACGTCCTGACTTTC. Its translation is CASSRDRATGANVLTF.

The chain employs TRBV19 and TRBJ2-7; TRBD2 matches at 9 bases. Losses at the gene ends were 5 bases for V and 0 bases for J; bases not matched to a gene: 14. Germline-derived CDR1 and CDR2 are LNHDA and SQIVND (reference sequence). The CDR3 runs to 18 residues. The CDR3 sequence: CASSLAGGSSGFSYEQYF. CDR3 sequence (DNA): TGTGCCAGTAGTCTGGCGGGAGGGTCCTCAGGATTCTCCTACGAGCAGTACTTC.

J is TRBJ1-4 and V is TRBV9; D might be TRBD1 (5 bases). The V and J ends lost 0 bases and 3 bases respectively, with 9 bases between them. The CDR3 spans 15 residues. CDR1 is SGDLS and CDR2 is YYNGEE in the germline V gene. This CDR3 is CASSVERGPNEKLFF. The CDR3 nucleotides are TGTGCCAGCAGCGTAGAAAGGGGCCCTAATGAAAAACTGTTTTTT.

The chain carries TRBV18 and TRBJ2-2, with D perhaps TRBD1 or TRBD2 (6 bases each). Deletions cut 4 bases from V and 4 bases from J, with 13 bases between. The CDR3 has 15 residues. Germline V gene lookup returns CDR1 KGHSH and CDR2 LQKENI. Here the CDR3 DNA reads TGTGCCAGCTCACGTCCACAGGGAGGCACCGGGGAGCTGTTTTTT. It encodes CASSRPQGGTGELFF.

This clone was counted once. The J gene is TRBJ1-2, the V gene TRBV5-8, with D hard to call. The CDR3 sequence is 11 residues long. Per the germline V gene, CDR1 is SGHTS and CDR2 is YDEGEE. Trimming took off 1 base at V and 8 bases at J, with 6 bases between the two ends. CDR3 amino acids: CASSLLGGYTF. In nucleotides, the CDR3 is TGTGCCAGCAGCTTGTTGGGGGGCTACACCTTC.

This chain uses TRBV4-3 with TRBJ2-7; D could derive from TRBD1 or TRBD2 (5 bases each). This CDR3 is 15 amino acids long. Germline CDR1 LGHNA, CDR2 YSLEER. V was clipped by 5 bases and J by 2 bases, with 16 bases between them. The CDR3 spells CASSSGQGVPYEQYF. The CDR3 DNA reads as TGCGCCAGCAGCTCAGGGCAGGGAGTCCCCTACGAGCAGTACTTC.

The chain has TRBV6-2 or TRBV6-3 and TRBJ1-2, with 7 bases that match TRBD1. Looked up from germline, CDR1 is MNHEY and CDR2 is SVGEGT. The CDR3 contains 17 residues. With 4 bases clipped from V and 5 bases from J, the junction kept 16 bases outside the gene matches. The CDR3 DNA reads TGTGCCAGCAGTTTCCGACAGGGTTCAATCGCATCATATGGCTACACCTTC. This codes for CASSFRQGSIASYGYTF.

V usage is TRBV10-3 and J usage is TRBJ2-7; either TRBD1 or TRBD2 may fit D (5 bases each). CDR1 ENHRY and CDR2 SYGVKD come from the germline V gene. V was cut by 4 bases and J by 5 bases, with 15 bases left in between. This CDR3 region has 14 residues. CDR3 residues: CAISAGHVGDEQYF. The CDR3 region has the DNA TGTGCCATCAGTGCAGGACACGTGGGGGACGAGCAGTACTTC.

A note on this clone: A junction end diverges from the germline sequence, so it may reflect a read error. This sequence joins TRBV9 and TRBJ2-2; D unresolved. CDR3 size: 14 residues. Germline CDR1 is SGDLS and CDR2 is YYNGEE. This chain's CDR3 is CASTTRPNIGELFF. CDR3 DNA: TGTGCCAGCACCACCAGACCGAACATCGGGGAGCTGTTTTTT.

This clone came up many times. The chain carries TRBV9 and TRBJ2-3; the D gene is possibly TRBD1 (6 bases). The CDR3 runs 14 residues. Deletions cut 3 bases from V and 4 bases from J, with 12 bases between. CDR1 and CDR2 from the germline V gene are SGDLS and YYNGEE. CDR3 region: CASSDPNRADTQYF. The CDR3 nucleotides read TGTGCCAGCAGCGATCCCAACAGGGCAGATACGCAGTATTTT.

The gene calls are TRBV5-5 and TRBJ2-7; D is perhaps TRBD1 (6 bases). V lost 1 base to trimming and J lost 5 bases, with 10 bases between them. The CDR3 is made up of 13 amino acids. The germline CDR1 and CDR2 sequences are SGHKS and YYEKEE (reference sequence). CDR3 loop: CASSLRTVDEQYF. The CDR3, as DNA: TGTGCCAGCAGCTTGAGGACAGTGGACGAGCAGTACTTC.

This rearrangement joins TRBV28 to TRBJ2-5, with TRBD2 matching 11 bases. CDR3 size: 15 residues. V shed 4 bases, J shed 5 bases, and the junction held 6 bases outside the gene matches. Germline V gives CDR1 MDHEN, CDR2 SYDVKM. The CDR3 DNA follows: TGTGCCAGCAGTTCGCTAGCGGGAGGAGTTGAGACCCAGTACTTC. Its protein product is CASSSLAGGVETQYF.

This clone is judged medium-sized. V is TRBV6-4 and J is TRBJ2-3, with D possibly being TRBD2 (5 bases). Germline-derived CDR1 and CDR2 are MRHNA and SNTAGT. V lost 0 bases, J lost 4 bases, and 14 bases lay in between. This CDR3 is 16 amino acids long. The CDR3 sequence: CASSDSQRDRPDTQYF. CDR3 bases: TGTGCCAGCAGTGACTCTCAGAGGGATCGCCCAGATACGCAGTATTTT.